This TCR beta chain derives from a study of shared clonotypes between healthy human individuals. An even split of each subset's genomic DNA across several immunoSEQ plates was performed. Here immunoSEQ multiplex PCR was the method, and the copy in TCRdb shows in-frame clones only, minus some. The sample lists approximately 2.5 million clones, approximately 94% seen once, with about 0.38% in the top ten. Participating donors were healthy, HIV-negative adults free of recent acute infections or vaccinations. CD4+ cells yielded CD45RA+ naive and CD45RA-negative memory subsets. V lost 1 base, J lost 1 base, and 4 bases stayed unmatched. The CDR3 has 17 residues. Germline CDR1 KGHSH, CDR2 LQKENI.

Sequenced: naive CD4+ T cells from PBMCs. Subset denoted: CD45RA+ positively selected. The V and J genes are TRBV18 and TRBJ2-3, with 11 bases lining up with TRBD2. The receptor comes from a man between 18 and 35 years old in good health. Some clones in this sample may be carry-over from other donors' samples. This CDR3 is CASSPRGTSGGTDTQYF. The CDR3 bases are TGTGCCAGCTCACCACGTGGGACTAGCGGAGGCACAGATACGCAGTATTTT.